The present T cell receptor beta chain was sequenced within a study of regulatory T cells in long-lasting Graves disease. Library construction for TCR beta used iRepertoire HTBI primers and Arm-PCR of CDR3 regions. One entry per CDR3 protein, called by TCRdb with MiXCR from the multiplex PCR reads. Among hundreds of thousands of distinct CDR3 sequences listed, roughly 15% were seen once. This clonotype has only a few counts. The antigen is unknown. Study-wide points: Persistent disease exhibited a predilection for TRBV28, TRBJ1-2 and TRBJ2-5.

The V end was cut by 4 bases, the J end by 5 bases, with 15 bases between. The germline CDR1 and CDR2 sequences are SGHRS and YFSETQ. This CDR3 region has 15 residues. Indicated time point: newly diagnosed GD, antithyroid drugs for less than 3 months. The TCR library was made from RNA extracted from PBMCs. The same data also went into a second study, on T cells in Graves' hyperthyroidism and ophthalmopathy.

This rearrangement joins TRBV5-1 to TRBJ1-4; no definite D call. The specimen comprised peripheral blood mononuclear cells (PBMCs), sampled at new diagnosis, from a patient treated with antithyroid drugs. The origin of this receptor is a woman in her 30s with Graves disease. CDR3 in DNA: TGCGCCAGCAGCCTCGCGAAGGTCGCGAATGAAAAACTGTTTTTT. It translates to CASSLAKVANEKLFF.